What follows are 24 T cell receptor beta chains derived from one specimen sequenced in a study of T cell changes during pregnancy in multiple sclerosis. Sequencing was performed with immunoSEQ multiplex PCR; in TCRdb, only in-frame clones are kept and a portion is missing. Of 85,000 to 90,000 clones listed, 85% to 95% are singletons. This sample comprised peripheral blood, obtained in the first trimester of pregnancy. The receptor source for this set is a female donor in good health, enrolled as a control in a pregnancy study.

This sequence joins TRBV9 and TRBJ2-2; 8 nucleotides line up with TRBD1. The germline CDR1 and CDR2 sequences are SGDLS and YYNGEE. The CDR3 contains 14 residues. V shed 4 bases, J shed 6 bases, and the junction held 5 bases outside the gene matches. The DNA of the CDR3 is TGTGCCAGCAGCCCGGGACAGGCGGCCGGGGAGCTGTTTTTT. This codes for CASSPGQAAGELFF.

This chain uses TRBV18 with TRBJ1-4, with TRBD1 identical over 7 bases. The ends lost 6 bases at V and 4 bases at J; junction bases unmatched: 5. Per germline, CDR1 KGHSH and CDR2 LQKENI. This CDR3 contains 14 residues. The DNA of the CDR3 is TGTGCCAGCTCCCTGGGACAGAGTAATGAAAAACTGTTTTTT. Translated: CASSLGQSNEKLFF. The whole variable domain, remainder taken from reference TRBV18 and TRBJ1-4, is NAGVMQNPRHLVRRRGQEARLRCSPMKGHSHVYWYRQLPEEGLKFMVYLQKENIIDESGMPKERFSAEFPKEGPSILRIQQVVRGDSAAYFCASSLGQSNEKLFFGSGTQLSVL.

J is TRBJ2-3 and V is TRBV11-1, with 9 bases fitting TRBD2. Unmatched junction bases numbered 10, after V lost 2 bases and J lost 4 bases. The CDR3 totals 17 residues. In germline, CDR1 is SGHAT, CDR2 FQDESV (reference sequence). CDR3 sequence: CASSLRTSGGGADTQYF. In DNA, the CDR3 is TGTGCCAGCAGCTTACGGACTAGTGGCGGGGGGGCAGATACGCAGTATTTT. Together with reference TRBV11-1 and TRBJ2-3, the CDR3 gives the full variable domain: EAEVAQSPRYKITEKSQAVAFWCDPISGHATLYWYRQILGQGPELLVQFQDESVVDDSQLPKDRFSAERLKGVDSTLKIQPAELGDSAMYLCASSLRTSGGGADTQYFGPGTRLTVL.

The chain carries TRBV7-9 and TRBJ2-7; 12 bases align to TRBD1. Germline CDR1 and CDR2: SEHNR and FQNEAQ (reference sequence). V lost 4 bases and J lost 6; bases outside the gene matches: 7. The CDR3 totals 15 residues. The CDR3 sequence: CASSSRGDRGLEQYF. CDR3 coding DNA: TGTGCCAGCAGCTCCCGTGGGGACAGGGGGCTCGAGCAGTACTTC. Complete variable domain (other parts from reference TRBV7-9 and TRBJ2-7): DTGVSQNPRHKITKRGQNVTFRCDPISEHNRLYWYRQTLGQGPEFLTYFQNEAQLEKSRLLSDRFSAERPKGSFSTLEIQRTEQGDSAMYLCASSSRGDRGLEQYFGPGTRLTVT.

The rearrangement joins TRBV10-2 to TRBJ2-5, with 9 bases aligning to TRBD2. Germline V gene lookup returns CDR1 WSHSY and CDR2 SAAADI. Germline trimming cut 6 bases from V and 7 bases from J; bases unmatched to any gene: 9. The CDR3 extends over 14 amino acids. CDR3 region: CASRSTGGGGTQYF. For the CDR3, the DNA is TGCGCCAGCAGATCGACTGGCGGGGGGGGGACCCAGTACTTC.

CDR3 protein: CAISEMRGAYEQYF. Written as DNA, the CDR3 is TGTGCCATCAGTGAAATGCGGGGGGCCTACGAGCAGTACTTC. The J gene is TRBJ2-7, the V gene TRBV10-3; 8 bases match TRBD2. Germline CDR1 and CDR2: ENHRY and SYGVKD. Trimming took 3 bases from V and 2 from J; bases not matched to a gene: 3. The CDR3 is made up of 14 amino acids.

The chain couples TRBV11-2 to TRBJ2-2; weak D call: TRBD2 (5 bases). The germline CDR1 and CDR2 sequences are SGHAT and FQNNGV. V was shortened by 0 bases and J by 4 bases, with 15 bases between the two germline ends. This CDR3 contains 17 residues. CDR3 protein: CASSLDIRGMVTGELFF. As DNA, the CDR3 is TGTGCCAGCAGCTTAGATATCCGGGGAATGGTCACCGGGGAGCTGTTTTTT.

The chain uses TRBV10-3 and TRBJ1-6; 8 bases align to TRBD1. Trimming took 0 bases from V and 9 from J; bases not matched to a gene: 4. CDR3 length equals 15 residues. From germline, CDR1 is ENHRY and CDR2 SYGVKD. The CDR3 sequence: CAISESGQELSPLHF. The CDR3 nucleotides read TGTGCCATCAGTGAGTCGGGACAGGAGCTTTCACCCCTCCACTTT.

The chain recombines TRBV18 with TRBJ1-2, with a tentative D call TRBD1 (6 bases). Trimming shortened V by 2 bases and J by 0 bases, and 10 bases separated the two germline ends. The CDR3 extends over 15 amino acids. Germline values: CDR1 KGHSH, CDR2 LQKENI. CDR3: CASSPVGQANYGYTF. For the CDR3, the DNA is TGTGCCAGCTCACCAGTGGGACAAGCTAACTATGGCTACACCTTC.

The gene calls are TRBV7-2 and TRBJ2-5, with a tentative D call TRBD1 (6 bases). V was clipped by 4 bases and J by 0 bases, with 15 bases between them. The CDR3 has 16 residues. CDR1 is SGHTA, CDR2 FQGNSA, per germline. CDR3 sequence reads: CASSSLAQGNQETQYF. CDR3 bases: TGTGCCAGCAGCTCCCTTGCACAGGGAAACCAAGAGACCCAGTACTTC.

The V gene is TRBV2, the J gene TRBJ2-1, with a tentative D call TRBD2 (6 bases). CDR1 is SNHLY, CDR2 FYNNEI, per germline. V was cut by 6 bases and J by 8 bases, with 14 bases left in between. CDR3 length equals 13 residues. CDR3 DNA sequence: TGTGCCAGCAGCGAGACCAGGAGGGATGAGCAGTTCTTC. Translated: CASSETRRDEQFF. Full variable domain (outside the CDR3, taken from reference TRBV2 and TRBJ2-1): EPEVTQTPSHQVTQMGQEVILRCVPISNHLYFYWYRQILGQKVEFLVSFYNNEISEKSEIFDDQFSVERPDGSNFTLKIRSTKLEDSAMYFCASSETRRDEQFFGPGTRLTVL.

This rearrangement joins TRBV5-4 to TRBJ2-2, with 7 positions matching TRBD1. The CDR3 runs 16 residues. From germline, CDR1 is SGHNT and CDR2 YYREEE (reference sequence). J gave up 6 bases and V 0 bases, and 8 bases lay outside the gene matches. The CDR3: CASSLVGTDYPGELFF. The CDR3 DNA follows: TGTGCCAGCAGCTTGGTCGGGACAGATTATCCCGGGGAGCTGTTTTTT.

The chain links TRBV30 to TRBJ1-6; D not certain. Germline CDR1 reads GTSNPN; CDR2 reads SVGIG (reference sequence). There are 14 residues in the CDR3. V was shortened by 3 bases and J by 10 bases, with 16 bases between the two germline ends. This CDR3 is CAWRRLTNQSPLHF. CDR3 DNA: TGTGCCTGGAGGCGACTCACCAATCAGTCACCCCTCCACTTT.

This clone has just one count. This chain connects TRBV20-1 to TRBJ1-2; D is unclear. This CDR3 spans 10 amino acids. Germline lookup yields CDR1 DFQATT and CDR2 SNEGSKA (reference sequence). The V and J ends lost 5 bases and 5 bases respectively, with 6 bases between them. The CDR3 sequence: CSALVYGYTF. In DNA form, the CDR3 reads TGCAGTGCTCTCGTATATGGCTACACCTTC.

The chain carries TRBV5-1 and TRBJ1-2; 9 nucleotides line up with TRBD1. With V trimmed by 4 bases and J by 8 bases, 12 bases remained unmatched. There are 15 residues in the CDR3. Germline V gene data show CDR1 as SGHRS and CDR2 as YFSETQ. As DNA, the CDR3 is TGCGCCAGCAGCCCGCCGGGACAGGGTAGGGAGGGCTACACCTTC. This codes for CASSPPGQGREGYTF.

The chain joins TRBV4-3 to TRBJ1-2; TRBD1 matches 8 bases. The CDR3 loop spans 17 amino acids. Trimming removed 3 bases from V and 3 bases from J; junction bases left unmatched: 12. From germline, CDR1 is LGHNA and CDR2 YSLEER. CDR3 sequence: CASSQVDRAREDYGYTF. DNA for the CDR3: TGCGCCAGCAGCCAGGTGGACAGGGCACGGGAGGACTATGGCTACACCTTC.

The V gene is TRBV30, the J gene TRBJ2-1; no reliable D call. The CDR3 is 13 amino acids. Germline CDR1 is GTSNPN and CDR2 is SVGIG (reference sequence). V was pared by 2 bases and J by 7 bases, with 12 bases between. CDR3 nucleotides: TGTGCCTGGAGTCCGGGTAGGCCAAATGAGCAGTTCTTC. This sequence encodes CAWSPGRPNEQFF.

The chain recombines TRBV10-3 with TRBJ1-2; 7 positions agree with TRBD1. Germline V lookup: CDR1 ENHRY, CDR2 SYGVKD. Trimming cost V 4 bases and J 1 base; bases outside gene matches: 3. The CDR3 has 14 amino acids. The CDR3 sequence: CAISGDSFNYGYTF. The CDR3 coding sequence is TGTGCCATCAGTGGGGACAGCTTTAACTATGGCTACACCTTC.

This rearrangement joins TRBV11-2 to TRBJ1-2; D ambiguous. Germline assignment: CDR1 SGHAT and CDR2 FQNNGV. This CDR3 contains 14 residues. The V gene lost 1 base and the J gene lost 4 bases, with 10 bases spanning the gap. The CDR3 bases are TGTGCCAGCAGCTTAGTCCTCGGAGTCTATGGCTACACCTTC. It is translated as CASSLVLGVYGYTF.

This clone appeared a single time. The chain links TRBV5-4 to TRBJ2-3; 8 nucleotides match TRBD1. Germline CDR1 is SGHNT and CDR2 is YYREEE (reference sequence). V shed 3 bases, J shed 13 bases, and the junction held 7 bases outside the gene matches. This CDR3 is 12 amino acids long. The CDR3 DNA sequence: TGTGCCAGCAGCTCCGGGACAGGAATGGAGTATTTT. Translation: CASSSGTGMEYF.

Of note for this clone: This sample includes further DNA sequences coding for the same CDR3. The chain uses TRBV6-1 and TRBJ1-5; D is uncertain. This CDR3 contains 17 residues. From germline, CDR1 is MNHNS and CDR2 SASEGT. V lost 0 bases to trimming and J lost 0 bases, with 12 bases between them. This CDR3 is CASSEARRVYSNQPQHF. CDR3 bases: TGTGCCAGCAGTGAAGCTCGGCGGGTTTATAGCAATCAGCCCCAGCATTTT.

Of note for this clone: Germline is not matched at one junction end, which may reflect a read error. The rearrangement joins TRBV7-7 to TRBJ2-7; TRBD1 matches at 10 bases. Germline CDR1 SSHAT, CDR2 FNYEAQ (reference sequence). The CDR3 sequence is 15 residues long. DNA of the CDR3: TGTGCTAGCAGCTTAGGGACAGGGGTTTTATACGAGCAGTACTTC. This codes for CASSLGTGVLYEQYF.

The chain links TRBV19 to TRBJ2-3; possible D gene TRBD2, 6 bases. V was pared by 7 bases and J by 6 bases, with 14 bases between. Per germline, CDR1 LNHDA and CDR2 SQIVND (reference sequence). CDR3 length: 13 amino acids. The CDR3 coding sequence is TGTGCCAGTATGCCAGGCCGGGGGGATACGCAGTATTTT. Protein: CASMPGRGDTQYF.

The CDR3 DNA sequence: TGTGCCAGCAGCTGGGGCCGGGCTAGCGGGGACGAGCAGTACTTC. The encoded protein is CASSWGRASGDEQYF. The chain carries TRBV5-5 and TRBJ2-7, with 9 positions matching TRBD2. The CDR3 is made up of 15 amino acids. The trim removed 3 bases at V and 5 bases at J, leaving 9 bases unmatched. Germline loops: CDR1 SGHKS, CDR2 YYEKEE (reference sequence).